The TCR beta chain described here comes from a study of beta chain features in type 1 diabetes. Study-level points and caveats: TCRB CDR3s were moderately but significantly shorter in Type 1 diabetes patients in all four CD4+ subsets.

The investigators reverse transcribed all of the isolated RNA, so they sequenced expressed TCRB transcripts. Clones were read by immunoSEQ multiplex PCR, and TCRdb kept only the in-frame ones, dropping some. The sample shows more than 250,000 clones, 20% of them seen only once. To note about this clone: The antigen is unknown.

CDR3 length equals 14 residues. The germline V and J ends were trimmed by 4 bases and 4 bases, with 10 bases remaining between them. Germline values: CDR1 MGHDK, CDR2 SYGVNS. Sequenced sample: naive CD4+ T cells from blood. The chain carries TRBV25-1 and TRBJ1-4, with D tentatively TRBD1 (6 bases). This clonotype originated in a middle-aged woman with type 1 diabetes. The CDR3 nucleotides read TGTGCCAGCAGTGGCGACAGGTTTAATGAAAAACTGTTTTTT. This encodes CASSGDRFNEKLFF.